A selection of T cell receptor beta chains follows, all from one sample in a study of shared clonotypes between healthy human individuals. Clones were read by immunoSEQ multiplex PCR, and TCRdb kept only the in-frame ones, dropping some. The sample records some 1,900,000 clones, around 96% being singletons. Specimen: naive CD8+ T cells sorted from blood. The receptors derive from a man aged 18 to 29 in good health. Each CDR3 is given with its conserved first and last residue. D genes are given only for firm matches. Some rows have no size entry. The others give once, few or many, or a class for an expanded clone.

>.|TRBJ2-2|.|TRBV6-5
TGTGCCAGCAGTCAACTTTATACCGGGGAGCTGTTTTTT
CASSQLYTGELFF
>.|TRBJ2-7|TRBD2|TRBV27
TGTGCCAGCAACCCCCCGGGAGGCGAGCAGTACTTC
CASNPPGGEQYF
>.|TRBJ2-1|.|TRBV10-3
TGTGCCATCAGTGAGCTTTTATCGGGGGAGCAGTTCTTC
CAISELLSGEQFF
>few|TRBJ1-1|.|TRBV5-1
TGCGCCAGCAGCTGGGGGGTGAACACTGAAGCTTTCTTT
CASSWGVNTEAFF
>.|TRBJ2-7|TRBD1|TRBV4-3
TGCGCCAGCAGCCAACAAGTGGCAGGGACAGGGGCCTACGAGCAGTACTTC
CASSQQVAGTGAYEQYF
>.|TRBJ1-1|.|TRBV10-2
TGCGCCAGCAGTGAGGCGGGGACTGAAGCTTTCTTT
CASSEAGTEAFF
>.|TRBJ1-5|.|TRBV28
TGTGCCAGCAGCCGGGAGGGACATAGCAATCAGCCCCAGCATTTT
CASSREGHSNQPQHF
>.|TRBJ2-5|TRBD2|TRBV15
TGTGCCACCAGCAGAGCACTAGCGGGGGGGTACCAAGAGACCCAGTACTTC
CATSRALAGGYQETQYF
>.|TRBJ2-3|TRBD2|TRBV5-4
TGTGCCAGCAGCCCGGGACTAGCGGGGACCACAGATACGCAGTATTTT
CASSPGLAGTTDTQYF
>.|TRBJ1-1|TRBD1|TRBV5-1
TGCGCCAGCAGCTTGGGGACAGGGGCGAACACTGAAGCTTTCTTT
CASSLGTGANTEAFF
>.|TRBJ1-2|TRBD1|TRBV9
TGTGCCAGCAGCGATAGTGACAGGGCAGCGGGTGATGGCTACACCTTC
CASSDSDRAAGDGYTF
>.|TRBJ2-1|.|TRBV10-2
TGCGCCAGCAGTGAGGAAAGGCCACTTGGGCAGTTCTTC
CASSEERPLGQFF
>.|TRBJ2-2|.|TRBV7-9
TGTGCCAGCAGCGCCGGCGGGGAGCTGTTTTTT
CASSAGGELFF
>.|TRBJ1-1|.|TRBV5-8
TGTGCCAGCAGCTTGATCCAGGGTCCTTTGAACACTGAAGCTTTCTTT
CASSLIQGPLNTEAFF
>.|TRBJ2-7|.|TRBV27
TGTGCCAGCAGTTTATTTGCGGAAAGCTCCTACGAGCAGTACTTC
CASSLFAESSYEQYF
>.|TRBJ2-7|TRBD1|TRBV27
TGTGCCAGCAGTCACGGGACAGGGGCGTCCTACGAGCAGTACTTC
CASSHGTGASYEQYF
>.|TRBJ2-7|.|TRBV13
TGTGCCAGCAGCTTAGGAACCGGGGGCGACTACGAGCAGTACTTC
CASSLGTGGDYEQYF
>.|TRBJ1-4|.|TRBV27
TGTGCCAGCAGTTTATGGTCTAATGAAAAACTGTTTTTT
CASSLWSNEKLFF
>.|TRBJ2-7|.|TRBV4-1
TGCGCCAGCAGCCAAGCTGGCAAGCTAGCCTACGAGCAGTACTTC
CASSQAGKLAYEQYF
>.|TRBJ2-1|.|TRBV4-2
TGTGCCAGCAGCCAAGAATATCAGGAGCCCTCCTACAATGAGCAGTTCTTC
CASSQEYQEPSYNEQFF
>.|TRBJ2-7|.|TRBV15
TGTGCCACCAGCCCCCAGGGGAACTCCTACGAGCAGTACTTC
CATSPQGNSYEQYF
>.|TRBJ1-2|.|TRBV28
TGTGCCAGCACCCCCTCCCGACCGCACTCCGCCTATGGCTACACCTTC
CASTPSRPHSAYGYTF
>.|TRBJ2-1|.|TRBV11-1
TGTGCCAGCAGCTTAGAGGGGGGCTTTGGTGAGCAGTTCTTC
CASSLEGGFGEQFF
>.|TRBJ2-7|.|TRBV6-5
TGTGCCAGCAGTTACTCGACCGGGACGGCCCCCTACGAGCAGTACTTC
CASSYSTGTAPYEQYF
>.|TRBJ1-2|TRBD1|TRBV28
TGTGCCAGCAGCGGAGGGGGCATCTATGGCTACACCTTC
CASSGGGIYGYTF
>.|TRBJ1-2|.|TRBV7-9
TGTGCCAGCAGCTTAGCGCTAGAGGCCTATGGCTACACCTTC
CASSLALEAYGYTF
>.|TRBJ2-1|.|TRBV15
TGTGCCACCAGCAGAGCTGGGGGAGATGAGCAGTTCTTC
CATSRAGGDEQFF
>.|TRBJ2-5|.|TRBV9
TGTGCCAGCAGCGTAGGGTCCCACTCCTCACAAGAGACCCAGTACTTC
CASSVGSHSSQETQYF
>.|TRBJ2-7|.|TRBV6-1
TGTGCCAGCAGCCACTCCGGGGGCCCCTACGAGCAGTACTTC
CASSHSGGPYEQYF
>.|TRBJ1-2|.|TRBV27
TGTGCCAGCAGGGATGCCATTAAAGGCTACACCTTC
CASRDAIKGYTF
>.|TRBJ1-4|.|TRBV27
TGTGCCAGCAGTTTACAGGTGACGGGGCCCCACACCAATGAAAAACTGTTTTTT
CASSLQVTGPHTNEKLFF
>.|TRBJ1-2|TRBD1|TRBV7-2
TGTGCCAGCAGCTTAGATGTGGACAGGATCTATGGCTACACCTTC
CASSLDVDRIYGYTF
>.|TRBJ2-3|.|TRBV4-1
TGCGCCAGCAGCCAAGATAGAACAGGGAGCGCAGATACGCAGTATTTT
CASSQDRTGSADTQYF
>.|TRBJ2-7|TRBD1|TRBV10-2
TGCGCCAGCAAAGATTGGACAGGGTCTACCTACGAGCAGTACTTC
CASKDWTGSTYEQYF
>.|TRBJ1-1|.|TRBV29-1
TGCAGCGTTTATTTTCAGGGGCGCGACACTGAAGCTTTCTTT
CSVYFQGRDTEAFF
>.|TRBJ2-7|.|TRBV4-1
TGCGCCAGCAGCCCAATTTGGGTCAGGGTGGTTTACGGGCAGTACTTC
CASSPIWVRVVYGQYF
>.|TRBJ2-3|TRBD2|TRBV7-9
TGTGCCAGCAGCTTAGTAGGTCTAGCGGAGAGCACAGATACGCAGTATTTT
CASSLVGLAESTDTQYF
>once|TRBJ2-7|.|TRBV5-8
TGTGCCAGCAGCCCGCGGGACCTCGGGTACGAGCAGTACTTC
CASSPRDLGYEQYF
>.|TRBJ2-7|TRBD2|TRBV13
TGTGCCAGCAGCTTAAGCGGGAGCAGGTACGAGCAGTACTTC
CASSLSGSRYEQYF
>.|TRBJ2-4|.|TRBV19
TGTGCCAGTAGTCCCTTATCCGAACAGGGAAACATTCAGTACTTC
CASSPLSEQGNIQYF
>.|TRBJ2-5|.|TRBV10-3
TGTGCCATCAGTGGAGAGGGAATAGAGACCCAGTACTTC
CAISGEGIETQYF
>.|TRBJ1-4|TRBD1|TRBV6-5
TGTGCCAGCAGTCCCCCCGGGACAGGGAATGAAAAACTGTTTTTT
CASSPPGTGNEKLFF
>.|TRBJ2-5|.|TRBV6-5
TGTGCCAGCAGCCCCCTTTTTGGGCCTCAAGAGACCCAGTACTTC
CASSPLFGPQETQYF
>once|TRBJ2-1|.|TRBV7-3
TGTGCCAGCAGCTTAGACCTGGGAATGAAGCAGTTCTTC
CASSLDLGMKQFF
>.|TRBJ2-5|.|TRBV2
TGTGCCAGCAGTGAAGCGCTTCTGCGGGGGCCGGAAGAGACCCAGTACTTC
CASSEALLRGPEETQYF
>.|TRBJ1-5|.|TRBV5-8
TGTGCCAGCAGCCCCCAGGATCTTCCCAATCAGCCCCAGCATTTT
CASSPQDLPNQPQHF
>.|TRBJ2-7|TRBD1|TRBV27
TGTGCCAGCAGGGGACAGGACGTCTCCTACGAGCAGTACTTC
CASRGQDVSYEQYF
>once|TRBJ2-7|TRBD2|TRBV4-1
TGCGCCAGCAGCCCAAGCGGGACCTACGAGCAGTACTTC
CASSPSGTYEQYF
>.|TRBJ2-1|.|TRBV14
TGTGCCAGCAGCCAAGAGGCTCGGAAGGGGGGGGTGAACAATGAGCAGTTCTTC
CASSQEARKGGVNNEQFF
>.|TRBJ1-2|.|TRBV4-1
TGCGCCAGCAGCCAAGGTTTCGGGGGTAACTATGGCTACACCTTC
CASSQGFGGNYGYTF
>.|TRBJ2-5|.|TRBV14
TGTGCCAGCAGCCATTGGGCCGGCGAAGAGACCCAGTACTTC
CASSHWAGEETQYF
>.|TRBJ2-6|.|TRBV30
TGTGCCTGGAGTGTATCGGGGTCTGGGGCCAACGTCCTGACTTTC
CAWSVSGSGANVLTF
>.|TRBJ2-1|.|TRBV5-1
TGCGCCAGCAGCTTGGCGCATGAGTACTACAATGAGCAGTTCTTC
CASSLAHEYYNEQFF
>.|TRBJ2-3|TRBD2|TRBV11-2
TGTGCCAGCAGACAACTAGCGGGAGGGCCGGGTAGCACAGATACGCAGTATTTT
CASRQLAGGPGSTDTQYF
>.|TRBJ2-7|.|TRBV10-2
TGCGCCACCGGCCTGGACGGGCCCTACGAGCAGTACTTC
CATGLDGPYEQYF